This record concerns one TCR beta chain sequence. Generated by immunoSEQ multiplex PCR, the TCRdb table keeps only in-frame clones and is missing some. The sample has 72,000 or so clones; less than 85% are singletons. The entry originates in a study of blood T cell repertoires in COVID-19. Study summary: Samples representing acute and convalescent COVID-19 were sourced from the United States, Italy and Spain.

V was clipped by 1 base and J by 3 bases, with 5 bases between them. This CDR3 spans 13 amino acids. CDR1 is SEHNR, CDR2 FQNEAQ, per germline (reference sequence). The genes are TRBV7-9 and TRBJ2-3; maybe TRBD2 (5 bases). This clonotype originated in a man older than 75 with active COVID-19. Sequences were obtained from peripheral blood. CDR3 bases: TGTGCCAGCAGCTTAGGGACTACAGATACGCAGTATTTT. Translation: CASSLGTTDTQYF.